One and the same sample provided the 32 T cell receptor beta chains below, sequenced in a study of early T cells in non-severe SARS-CoV-2 infection. TCRdb reprocessed the 5' RACE reads with MiXCR, giving one entry per CDR3 protein. The sample consists of 75,000 to 90,000 distinct CDR3 sequences, around 9.3% of them appearing once. Specimen: whole blood, collected at baseline. The receptors stem from an adult who was a healthcare worker with PCR-confirmed SARS-CoV-2 infection or an uninfected control (not recorded which).

This clonotype was counted only a few times. The chain uses TRBV6-6 and TRBJ2-7, with a possible D match to TRBD2 (6 bases). Deletions cut 8 bases from V and 3 bases from J, with 8 bases between. The CDR3 is made up of 11 amino acids. Per the germline V gene, CDR1 is MNHNY and CDR2 is SVGAGI (reference sequence). Here the CDR3 DNA reads TGTGCCAGCGGGGGGATCTACGAGCAGTACTTC. Its protein is CASGGIYEQYF.

This clonotype has only a few counts. The rearrangement links TRBV6-5 to TRBJ1-2, with 7 bases that match TRBD1. V was clipped by 5 bases and J by 0 bases; unmatched bases: 3. Germline V gene sequence: CDR1 MNHEY, CDR2 SVGAGI. This CDR3 has 14 amino acids. The DNA of the CDR3 is TGTGCCAGCAGTAGGGACAGCGCTAACTATGGCTACACCTTC. It translates to CASSRDSANYGYTF.

The sample holds a few counts of this clonotype. The chain employs TRBV27 and TRBJ2-5, with 9 bases lining up with TRBD1. This CDR3 has 15 residues. Germline V gene sequence: CDR1 MNHEY, CDR2 SMNVEV (reference sequence). The V segment lost 3 bases and the J segment 3 bases; nucleotides outside the gene matches: 5. The CDR3 DNA sequence: TGTGCCAGCAGTTTCTGGGGACAGGGAGAAGAGACCCAGTACTTC. This codes for CASSFWGQGEETQYF.

The chain has TRBV5-1 and TRBJ2-3, with 7 nucleotides matching TRBD1. Germline-derived CDR1 and CDR2 are SGHRS and YFSETQ. V was clipped by 2 bases and J by 1 base; unmatched bases: 1. This CDR3 contains 14 residues. CDR3 DNA: TGCGCCAGCAGCTTCGGACAGGGCACAGATACGCAGTATTTT. Protein sequence: CASSFGQGTDTQYF.

This clonotype was counted a few times. The chain uses TRBV19 and TRBJ2-2, with 11 bases that match TRBD2. The CDR3 is made up of 18 amino acids. Germline-derived CDR1 and CDR2 are LNHDA and SQIVND (reference sequence). Trimming removed 2 bases from V and 2 bases from J; junction bases left unmatched: 7. The CDR3 spells CASSITAGTSGNTGELFF. CDR3 nucleotide sequence: TGTGCCAGTAGTATAACCGCCGGGACTAGCGGTAACACCGGGGAGCTGTTTTTT. The variable domain in full, completed from reference TRBV19 and TRBJ2-2, reads DGGITQSPKYLFRKEGQNVTLSCEQNLNHDAMYWYRQDPGQGLRLIYYSQIVNDFQKGDIAEGYSVSREKKESFPLTVTSAQKNPTAFYLCASSITAGTSGNTGELFFGEGSRLTVL.

V is TRBV12-3 or TRBV12-4 and J is TRBJ2-6; D gene ambiguous. Deletions cut 1 base from V and 0 bases from J, with 1 base between. CDR3 size: 14 residues. The CDR3: CASSLDSGANVLTF. The CDR3 nucleotides read TGTGCCAGCAGTTTAGACTCTGGGGCCAACGTCCTGACTTTC.

This chain connects TRBV5-1 to TRBJ1-3; D gene uncertain. CDR1 and CDR2 (germline): SGHRS, YFSETQ. The CDR3 loop spans 15 amino acids. V lost 3 bases and J 0 bases, leaving 10 bases between the germline ends. CDR3 DNA: TGCGCCAGCAGCTCGTCGGGGAACTCTGGAAACACCATATATTTT. Translated: CASSSSGNSGNTIYF.

The rearrangement joins TRBV5-1 to TRBJ2-7; 8 bases map to TRBD1. Germline V lookup: CDR1 SGHRS, CDR2 YFSETQ. The CDR3 is 15 amino acids. The ends lost 3 bases at V and 9 bases at J; junction bases unmatched: 14. The CDR3 sequence is CASSSLLGQGDRQYF. DNA for the CDR3: TGCGCCAGCAGCTCTCTACTCGGACAGGGCGATCGGCAGTACTTC. Drawing the rest from reference TRBV5-1 and TRBJ2-7, the complete variable domain is KAGVTQTPRYLIKTRGQQVTLSCSPISGHRSVSWYQQTPGQGLQFLFEYFSETQRNKGNFPGRFSGRQFSNSRSEMNVSTLELGDSALYLCASSSLLGQGDRQYFGPGTRLTVT.

J is TRBJ1-5 and V is TRBV7-2; no definite D call. This CDR3 contains 13 residues. Germline V gives CDR1 SGHTA, CDR2 FQGNSA. The ends were cut back, 3 bases at V and 0 bases at J, with 3 bases in the middle. This CDR3 is CASSFYSNQPQHF. The CDR3 DNA sequence: TGTGCCAGCAGCTTTTATAGCAATCAGCCCCAGCATTTT.

This clonotype was seen only a few times. The gene calls are TRBV18 and TRBJ2-1, with no clear D. V lost 3 bases and J 4 bases, leaving 10 bases between the germline ends. The CDR3 spans 14 residues. Per germline, CDR1 KGHSH and CDR2 LQKENI. DNA of the CDR3: TGTGCCAGCTCACCCCTCTCGACGTACAATGAGCAGTTCTTC. It specifies CASSPLSTYNEQFF.

This clonotype has a count of ten or more. The gene calls are TRBV4-1 and TRBJ2-7, with no clear D. Trimming took off 5 bases at V and 3 bases at J, with 11 bases between the two ends. Germline CDR1 reads MGHRA; CDR2 reads YSYEKL. The CDR3 contains 13 residues. The chain's CDR3 is CASSFTIDYEQYF. In DNA form, the CDR3 reads TGCGCCAGCAGCTTCACCATCGACTACGAGCAGTACTTC.

In its sample, this clonotype was seen many times. Here the CDR3 reads CASSPPTGTNTEAFF. CDR3 DNA sequence: TGTGCCAGCAGCCCACCGACAGGCACGAACACTGAAGCTTTCTTT. V usage is TRBV7-9 and J usage is TRBJ1-1; D perhaps matches TRBD1 (6 bases). Trimming left V 5 bases short and J 1 base short, with 14 bases between. The CDR3 extends over 15 amino acids. Germline V lookup: CDR1 SEHNR, CDR2 FQNEAQ (reference sequence). Full variable domain (outside the CDR3, taken from reference TRBV7-9 and TRBJ1-1): DTGVSQNPRHKITKRGQNVTFRCDPISEHNRLYWYRQTLGQGPEFLTYFQNEAQLEKSRLLSDRFSAERPKGSFSTLEIQRTEQGDSAMYLCASSPPTGTNTEAFFGQGTRLTVV.

This clonotype was recorded at least ten times. The V gene is TRBV6-6, the J gene TRBJ1-5, with D perhaps matching TRBD1 (5 bases). V gave up 0 bases and J gave up 2 bases, with 5 bases separating them. The germline gives CDR1 MNHNY, CDR2 SVGAGI (reference sequence). There are 14 residues in the CDR3. This chain's CDR3 is CASSYSGGNQPQHF. CDR3 nucleotides: TGTGCCAGCAGTTACTCAGGGGGCAATCAGCCCCAGCATTTT.

This chain joins TRBV30 and TRBJ2-7, with TRBD2 matching over 7 bases. V trimming: 8 bases; J trimming: 3 bases; junction bases outside the gene matches: 16. The CDR3 is 15 residues long. Germline CDR1 reads GTSNPN; CDR2 reads SVGIG (reference sequence). The DNA for the CDR3 is TGTGCCCGGACCGGTGGACTAGTCTGGAACTACGAGCAGTACTTC. Amino acid sequence: CARTGGLVWNYEQYF.

The chain employs TRBV2 and TRBJ2-5; D call uncertain. Per the germline V gene, CDR1 is SNHLY and CDR2 is FYNNEI. V lost 7 bases and J 1 base, leaving 7 bases between the germline ends. The CDR3 is 12 amino acids. The CDR3 DNA is TGTGCCAGCAAACAGCTCCAAGAGACCCAGTACTTC. It yields the protein CASKQLQETQYF.

The V and J genes are TRBV9 and TRBJ2-1; 10 bases map to TRBD2. The germline gives CDR1 SGDLS, CDR2 YYNGEE. This CDR3 contains 15 residues. The trim removed 0 bases at V and 9 bases at J, leaving 6 bases unmatched. CDR3 sequence (DNA): TGTGCCAGCAGCGTAGGCGCTAGCGGGAGAAGTGAGCAGTTCTTC. It translates to CASSVGASGRSEQFF.

The rearrangement links TRBV7-8 to TRBJ1-1; 9 nucleotides align to TRBD1. Trimming removed 4 bases from V and 4 bases from J; junction bases left unmatched: 10. There are 16 residues in the CDR3. The V gene's germline CDR1 is SGHVS and CDR2 FQNEAQ. CDR3 sequence (DNA): TGTGCCAGCAGCTCCGGCAGGGACAGGGTAGGCACTGAAGCTTTCTTT. This sequence encodes CASSSGRDRVGTEAFF.

The chain carries TRBV6-2 or TRBV6-3 and TRBJ1-3; 7 nucleotides agree with TRBD1. This CDR3 is 15 amino acids long. Germline values: CDR1 MNHEY, CDR2 SVGEGT. V dropped 6 bases and J dropped 1; count of bases not matched to a gene: 6. CDR3: CASREATGSGNTIYF. The CDR3 DNA reads as TGTGCCAGCAGGGAAGCGACAGGGTCTGGAAACACCATATATTTT.

This clonotype has ten or more counts. This chain joins TRBV7-9 and TRBJ2-6; a possible D gene is TRBD1 (6 bases). Germline V CDR1 and CDR2: SEHNR, FQNEAQ (reference sequence). Trimming shortened V by 5 bases and J by 0 bases, and 17 bases separated the two germline ends. The CDR3 has 18 amino acids. CDR3 coding DNA: TGTGCCAGCAGCCCAACCGGGACACGCAACTCTGGGGCCAACGTCCTGACTTTC. Encoded protein: CASSPTGTRNSGANVLTF.

The rearrangement uses TRBV29-1 and TRBJ2-1; tentatively, D is TRBD1 (6 bases). The CDR3 is 12 residues long. Germline CDR1 reads SQVTM; CDR2 reads ANQGSEA. V lost 2 bases and J 7 bases, leaving 9 bases between the germline ends. CDR3 in DNA: TGCAGCGTTGAACCCAGGGGTAATGAGCAGTTCTTC. As protein: CSVEPRGNEQFF.

This clonotype was seen more than once but under ten times. The rearrangement links TRBV6-5 to TRBJ2-1; 10 bases are shared with TRBD1. V lost 0 bases to trimming and J lost 6 bases; unmatched junction nucleotides: 5. The V gene's germline CDR1 is MNHEY and CDR2 SVGAGI. This CDR3 is 16 amino acids long. In nucleotides, the CDR3 is TGTGCCAGCAGTTACTCGGGGGACAGGGGAGGCAATGAGCAGTTCTTC. Translation: CASSYSGDRGGNEQFF.

This clonotype has a handful of counts. The chain employs TRBV27 and TRBJ2-7, with D tentatively TRBD2 (5 bases). Germline CDR1 is MNHEY and CDR2 is SMNVEV (reference sequence). This CDR3 region has 12 residues. V lost 4 bases, J lost 7 bases, and 11 bases lay in between. The CDR3 nucleotides are TGTGCCAGCAGTTCCTGGACTGGAGAGCAGTACTTC. Translation gives CASSSWTGEQYF.

The chain joins TRBV12-3 or TRBV12-4 to TRBJ1-1; D call uncertain. Trimming pared 1 base from V and 1 base from J, leaving 4 bases between. This CDR3 is 13 amino acids long. This CDR3 reads CASSLGPNTEAFF. CDR3 nucleotides: TGTGCCAGCAGTTTAGGGCCGAACACTGAAGCTTTCTTT.

This clonotype was picked up a small number of times. This chain joins TRBV18 and TRBJ2-7; no firm D call. V was shortened by 6 bases and J by 2 bases, with 8 bases between the two germline ends. The CDR3 is 12 amino acids. Per germline, CDR1 KGHSH and CDR2 LQKENI. CDR3 loop: CASSPDTYEQYF. The CDR3 nucleotides read TGTGCCAGCTCCCCCGACACCTACGAGCAGTACTTC. The full variable domain, completed using reference TRBV18 and TRBJ2-7, is NAGVMQNPRHLVRRRGQEARLRCSPMKGHSHVYWYRQLPEEGLKFMVYLQKENIIDESGMPKERFSAEFPKEGPSILRIQQVVRGDSAAYFCASSPDTYEQYFGPGTRLTVT.

This clonotype has just a few counts. The genes are TRBV25-1 and TRBJ2-2, with a weak D call TRBD1 (6 bases). Germline V gene sequence: CDR1 MGHDK, CDR2 SYGVNS. The length of the CDR3 is 17 residues. V was cut by 1 base and J by 0 bases, with 12 bases left in between. Here the CDR3 reads CASSELGGTTNTGELFF. The CDR3 DNA is TGTGCCAGCAGTGAATTAGGGGGAACAACGAACACCGGGGAGCTGTTTTTT.

This clonotype was seen ten or more times. The rearrangement joins TRBV19 to TRBJ2-7, with TRBD1 as a possible D gene (5 bases). V was pared by 3 bases and J by 0 bases, with 9 bases between. The CDR3 is 14 residues long. CDR1 LNHDA and CDR2 SQIVND come from the germline V gene (reference sequence). CDR3 amino acids: CASSIGALSYEQYF. The CDR3 DNA reads TGTGCCAGTAGTATTGGGGCCCTCTCCTACGAGCAGTACTTC.

The chain links TRBV12-3 or TRBV12-4 to TRBJ2-4; weak D call: TRBD2 (6 bases). The CDR3 is made up of 15 amino acids. V gave up 4 bases and J gave up 0 bases, with 10 bases separating them. As DNA, the CDR3 is TGTGCCAGCAGTTCCCCGGGACTAGCCAAAAACATTCAGTACTTC. Translating it yields CASSSPGLAKNIQYF.

Regarding this clonotype: A junction boundary mismatches the germline segment, possibly from a read error. For the CDR3, the DNA is TGTGCCAGCAGCTTGGCAGGGACTAGTTTTTCTGTGGCCGGCCTTCTCTTC. This encodes CASSLAGTSFSVAGLLF. The gene calls are TRBV5-8 and TRBJ2-1; 8 nucleotides line up with TRBD2. This CDR3 comprises 17 residues. CDR1 SGHTS and CDR2 YDEGEE come from the germline V gene.

Many counts were recorded for this clonotype. This chain uses TRBV27 with TRBJ1-6; D gene uncertain. Germline assignment: CDR1 MNHEY and CDR2 SMNVEV (reference sequence). Trimming left V 10 bases short and J 10 bases short, with 14 bases between. The CDR3 contains 12 residues. The CDR3 region has the DNA TGTGCCACCGAGTCGGGGAACTCACCCCTCCACTTT. Encoded protein: CATESGNSPLHF.

This clonotype came up many times. This sequence joins TRBV21-1 and TRBJ2-7. TRBV21-1 is described as a pseudogene. The CDR3 spans 13 residues. The CDR3 loop reads CASKTTDTYEQCF. DNA for the CDR3: TGTGCCAGCAAAACCACAGATACCTACGAGCAGTGCTTC.

CDR3 sequence reads: CSAKGQGRFTEAFF. CDR3 coding DNA: TGCAGTGCTAAAGGACAGGGTCGTTTCACTGAAGCTTTCTTT. V is TRBV20-1 and J is TRBJ1-1; 8 bases are shared with TRBD1. CDR1 and CDR2 from the germline V gene are DFQATT and SNEGSKA (reference sequence). V was pared by 4 bases and J by 4 bases, with 8 bases of the junction left unmatched. The CDR3 contains 14 residues.

V is TRBV30 and J is TRBJ2-7; 9 nucleotides agree with TRBD1. Trimming cost V 4 bases and J 4 bases; bases outside gene matches: 5. This CDR3 contains 13 residues. Germline V gene lookup returns CDR1 GTSNPN and CDR2 SVGIG (reference sequence). The CDR3 DNA follows: TGTGCCTGGAACCGGGACAGGGCATACGAGCAGTACTTC. It specifies CAWNRDRAYEQYF.